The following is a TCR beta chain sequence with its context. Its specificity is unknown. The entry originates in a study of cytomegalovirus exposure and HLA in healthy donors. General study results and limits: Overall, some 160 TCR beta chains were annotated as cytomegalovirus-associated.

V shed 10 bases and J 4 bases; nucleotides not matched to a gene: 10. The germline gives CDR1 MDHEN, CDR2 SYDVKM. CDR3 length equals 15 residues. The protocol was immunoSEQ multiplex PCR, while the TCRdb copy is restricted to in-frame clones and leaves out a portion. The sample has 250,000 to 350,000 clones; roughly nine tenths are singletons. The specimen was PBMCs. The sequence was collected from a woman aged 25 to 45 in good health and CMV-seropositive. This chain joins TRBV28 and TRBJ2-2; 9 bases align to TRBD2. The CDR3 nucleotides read TGTGCCACCAGATTAGCGGGAGCGGGCACCGGGGAGCTGTTTTTT. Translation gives CATRLAGAGTGELFF.